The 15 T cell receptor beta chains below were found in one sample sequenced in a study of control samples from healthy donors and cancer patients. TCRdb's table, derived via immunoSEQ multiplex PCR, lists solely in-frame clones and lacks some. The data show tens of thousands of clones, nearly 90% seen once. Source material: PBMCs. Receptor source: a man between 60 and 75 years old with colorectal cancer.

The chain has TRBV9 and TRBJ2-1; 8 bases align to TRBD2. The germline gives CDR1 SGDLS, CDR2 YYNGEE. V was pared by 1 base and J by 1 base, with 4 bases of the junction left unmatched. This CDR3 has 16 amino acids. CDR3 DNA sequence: TGTGCCAGCAGCGTAACTAGCGGTCGTTCCTACAATGAGCAGTTCTTC. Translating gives CASSVTSGRSYNEQFF.

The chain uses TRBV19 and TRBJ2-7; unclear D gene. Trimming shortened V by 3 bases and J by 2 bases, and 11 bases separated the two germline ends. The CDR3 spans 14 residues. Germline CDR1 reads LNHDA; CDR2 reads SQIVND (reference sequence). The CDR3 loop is CASSIGQVTYEQYF. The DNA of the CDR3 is TGTGCCAGTAGTATCGGCCAGGTAACCTACGAGCAGTACTTC.

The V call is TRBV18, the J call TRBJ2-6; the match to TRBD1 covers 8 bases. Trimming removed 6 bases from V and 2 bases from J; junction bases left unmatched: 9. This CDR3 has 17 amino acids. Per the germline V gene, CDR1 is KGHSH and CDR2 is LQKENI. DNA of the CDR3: TGTGCCAGCTCCCCAAGGGCAGGGGGCCCTGGGGCCAACGTCCTGACTTTC. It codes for CASSPRAGGPGANVLTF.

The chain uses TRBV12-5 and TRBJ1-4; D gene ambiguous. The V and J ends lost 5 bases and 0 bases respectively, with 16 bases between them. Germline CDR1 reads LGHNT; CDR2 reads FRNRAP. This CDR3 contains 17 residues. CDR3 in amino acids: CASGLQPPPATNEKLFF. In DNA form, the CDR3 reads TGTGCTAGTGGTCTCCAGCCCCCGCCGGCAACTAATGAAAAACTGTTTTTT.

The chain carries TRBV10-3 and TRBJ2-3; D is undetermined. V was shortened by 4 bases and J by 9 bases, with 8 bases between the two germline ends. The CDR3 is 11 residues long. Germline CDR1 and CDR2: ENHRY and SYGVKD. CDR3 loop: CAISVGRTQYF. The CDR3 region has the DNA TGTGCCATCAGTGTAGGGCGGACGCAGTATTTT.

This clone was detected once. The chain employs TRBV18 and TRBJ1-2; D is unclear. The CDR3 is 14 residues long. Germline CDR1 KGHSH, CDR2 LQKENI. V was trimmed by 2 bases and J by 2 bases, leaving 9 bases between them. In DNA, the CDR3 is TGTGCCAGCTCACCATCCCCCCGGAACTATGGCTACACCTTC. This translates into CASSPSPRNYGYTF.

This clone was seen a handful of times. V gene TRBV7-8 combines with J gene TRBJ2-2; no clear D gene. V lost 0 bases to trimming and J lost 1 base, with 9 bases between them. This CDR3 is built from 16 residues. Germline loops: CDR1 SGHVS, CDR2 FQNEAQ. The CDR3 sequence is CASSLADTLNTGELFF. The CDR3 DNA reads TGTGCCAGCAGCTTAGCAGACACTCTGAACACCGGGGAGCTGTTTTTT.

The CDR3 nucleotides are TGTGCCAGCAGCCTGACTAGCGGGGGAGAGGCTGAGCAGTTCTTC. This gives the protein CASSLTSGGEAEQFF. This rearrangement joins TRBV4-2 to TRBJ2-1; 12 bases are shared with TRBD2. With 4 bases clipped from V and 9 bases from J, the junction kept 7 bases outside the gene matches. This CDR3 region has 15 residues. Germline values: CDR1 LGHNA, CDR2 YNFKEQ.

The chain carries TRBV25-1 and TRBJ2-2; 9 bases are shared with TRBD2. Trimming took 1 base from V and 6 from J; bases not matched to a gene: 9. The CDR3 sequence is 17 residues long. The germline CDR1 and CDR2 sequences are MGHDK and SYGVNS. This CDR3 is CASSELKPSGDAGELFF. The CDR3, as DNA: TGTGCCAGCAGTGAATTGAAGCCTAGCGGGGACGCCGGGGAGCTGTTTTTT.

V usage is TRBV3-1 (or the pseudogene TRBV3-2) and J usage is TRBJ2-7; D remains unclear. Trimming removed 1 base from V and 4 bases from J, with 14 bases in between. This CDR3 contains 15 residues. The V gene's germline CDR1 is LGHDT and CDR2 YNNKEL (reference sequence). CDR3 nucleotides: TGTGCCAGCAGCCAAGCTTTAGACGGAAATTACGAGCAGTACTTC. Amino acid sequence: CASSQALDGNYEQYF.

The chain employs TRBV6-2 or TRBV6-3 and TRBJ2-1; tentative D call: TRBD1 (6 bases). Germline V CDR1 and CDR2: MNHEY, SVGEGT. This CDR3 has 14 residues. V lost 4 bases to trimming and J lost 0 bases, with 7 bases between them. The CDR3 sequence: CASSLGGSYNEQFF. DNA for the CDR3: TGTGCCAGCAGTTTAGGGGGCTCCTACAATGAGCAGTTCTTC.

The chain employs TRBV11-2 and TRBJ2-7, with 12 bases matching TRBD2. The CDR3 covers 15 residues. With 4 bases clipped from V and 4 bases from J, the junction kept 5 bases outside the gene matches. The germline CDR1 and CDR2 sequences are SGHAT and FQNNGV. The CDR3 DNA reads TGTGCCAGCAGCTCCGGACTAGCGGGGTTTTACGAGCAGTACTTC. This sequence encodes CASSSGLAGFYEQYF. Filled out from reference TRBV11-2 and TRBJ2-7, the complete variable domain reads EAGVAQSPRYKIIEKRQSVAFWCNPISGHATLYWYQQILGQGPKLLIQFQNNGVVDDSQLPKDRFSAERLKGVDSTLKIQPAKLEDSAVYLCASSSGLAGFYEQYFGPGTRLTVT.

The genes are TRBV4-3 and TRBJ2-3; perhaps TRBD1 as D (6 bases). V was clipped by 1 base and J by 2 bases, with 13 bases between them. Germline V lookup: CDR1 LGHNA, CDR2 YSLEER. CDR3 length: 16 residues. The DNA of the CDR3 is TGCGCCAGCAGCCAAGTCGCAGGGGTGGTCACAGATACGCAGTATTTT. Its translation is CASSQVAGVVTDTQYF.

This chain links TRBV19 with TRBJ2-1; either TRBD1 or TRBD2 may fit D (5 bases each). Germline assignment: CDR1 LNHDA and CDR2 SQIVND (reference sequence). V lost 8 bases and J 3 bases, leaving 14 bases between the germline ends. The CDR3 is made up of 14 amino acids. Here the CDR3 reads CASRSRDLYNEQFF. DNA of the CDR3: TGTGCCAGTCGGTCTAGGGACCTCTACAATGAGCAGTTCTTC.

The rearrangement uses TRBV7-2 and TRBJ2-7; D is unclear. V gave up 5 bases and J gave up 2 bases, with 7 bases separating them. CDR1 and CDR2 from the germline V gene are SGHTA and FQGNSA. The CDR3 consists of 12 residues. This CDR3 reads CASSLNTYEQYF. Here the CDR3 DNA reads TGTGCCAGCAGCCTTAACACCTACGAGCAGTACTTC. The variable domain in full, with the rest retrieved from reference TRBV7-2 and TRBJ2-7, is GAGVSQSPSNKVTEKGKDVELRCDPISGHTALYWYRQSLGQGLEFLIYFQGNSAPDKSGLPSDRFSAERTGGSVSTLTIQRTQQEDSAVYLCASSLNTYEQYFGPGTRLTVT.